These 26 T cell receptor beta chains originate from one sample sequenced in a study of shared clonotypes between healthy human individuals. Method: immunoSEQ multiplex PCR; TCRdb's copy keeps in-frame clones and lacks some. The profile shows some 1,900,000 clones, roughly 94% of them singletons. Terminally differentiated effector memory CD45RA+ cells were excluded by CCR7 positive selection of CD45RO-negative cells. The material sequenced was naive CD8+ T cells sorted from blood. The source of these receptors is a man aged 18 to 30 in good health.

The rearrangement uses TRBV11-2 and TRBJ2-7; weak D call: TRBD1 (7 bases). Trimming cost V 4 bases and J 2 bases, with 12 bases left between them. Per the germline V gene, CDR1 is SGHAT and CDR2 is FQNNGV. The CDR3 runs to 14 residues. CDR3 coding DNA: TGTGCCAGCAGCTCGCGGGGACAGACCTACGAGCAGTACTTC. Protein product: CASSSRGQTYEQYF.

V is TRBV5-1 and J is TRBJ2-7; D could derive from TRBD1 or TRBD2 (5 bases each). The CDR3 is made up of 15 amino acids. Germline CDR1 is SGHRS and CDR2 is YFSETQ. V was cut by 0 bases and J by 3 bases, with 13 bases left in between. The CDR3 region has the DNA TGCGCCAGCAGCTTGGCCCCGGGGCCACTCTACGAGCAGTACTTC. This gives the protein CASSLAPGPLYEQYF. Looking up the rest from reference TRBV5-1 and TRBJ2-7 gives the full variable domain: KAGVTQTPRYLIKTRGQQVTLSCSPISGHRSVSWYQQTPGQGLQFLFEYFSETQRNKGNFPGRFSGRQFSNSRSEMNVSTLELGDSALYLCASSLAPGPLYEQYFGPGTRLTVT.

The J gene is TRBJ1-5, the V gene TRBV28, with D maybe TRBD1 (5 bases). V was pared by 6 bases and J by 3 bases, with 18 bases between. This CDR3 contains 16 residues. Germline CDR1 is MDHEN and CDR2 is SYDVKM. CDR3 DNA: TGTGCCAGCAGAATACCGTGGGGCGGTGACAATCAGCCCCAGCATTTT. It codes for CASRIPWGGDNQPQHF.

V is TRBV9 and J is TRBJ2-5; TRBD2 might be the D (5 bases). The CDR3 runs to 15 residues. Trimming shortened V by 4 bases and J by 3 bases, and 16 bases separated the two germline ends. Germline-derived CDR1 and CDR2 are SGDLS and YYNGEE. This CDR3 reads CASSSPRGGEETQYF. In nucleotides, the CDR3 is TGTGCCAGCAGCTCACCTAGAGGAGGTGAAGAGACCCAGTACTTC.

The chain has TRBV9 and TRBJ1-4; D is undetermined. The V gene lost 1 base and the J gene lost 4 bases, with 5 bases spanning the gap. Per the germline V gene, CDR1 is SGDLS and CDR2 is YYNGEE. The CDR3 has 13 amino acids. Here the CDR3 reads CASSVSGNEKLFF. The CDR3, as DNA: TGTGCCAGCAGCGTATCCGGTAATGAAAAACTGTTTTTT.

This chain links TRBV27 with TRBJ2-7, with TRBD2 matching over 8 bases. The germline V gene has CDR1 MNHEY and CDR2 SMNVEV (reference sequence). CDR3 length: 16 residues. The ends lost 3 bases at V and 0 bases at J; junction bases unmatched: 7. The CDR3 sequence is CASSFGMSGSSYEQYF. The CDR3 DNA sequence: TGTGCCAGCAGTTTCGGTATGAGCGGGAGCTCCTACGAGCAGTACTTC.

The chain carries TRBV27 and TRBJ2-1; D not resolved. V was cut by 6 bases and J by 8 bases, with 14 bases left in between. The CDR3 runs to 13 residues. In germline, CDR1 is MNHEY, CDR2 SMNVEV (reference sequence). CDR3 region: CASSRGGYYEQFF. CDR3 DNA: TGTGCCAGCAGCCGTGGCGGTTATTATGAGCAGTTCTTC.

The chain joins TRBV18 to TRBJ1-6, with 7 bases that match TRBD1. The CDR3 covers 17 residues. With V trimmed by 1 base and J by 2 bases, 5 bases remained unmatched. Germline V CDR1 and CDR2: KGHSH, LQKENI. CDR3 sequence: CASSPQGAPPYNSPLHF. The CDR3 DNA reads as TGTGCCAGCTCACCACAGGGGGCACCCCCCTATAATTCACCCCTCCACTTT.

This sequence joins TRBV7-9 and TRBJ2-7; no clear D. V dropped 7 bases and J dropped 0 bases, with 10 bases sitting between them. The germline CDR1 and CDR2 sequences are SEHNR and FQNEAQ (reference sequence). The CDR3 length is 13 residues. CDR3 in amino acids: CASTPLGSYEQYF. The CDR3 DNA is TGTGCCAGCACCCCCCTGGGCTCCTACGAGCAGTACTTC.

The CDR3 region has the DNA TGTGCCAGCGCCAGGGTGCCCACAGATACGCAGTATTTT. Protein product: CASARVPTDTQYF. V is TRBV19 and J is TRBJ2-3, with D perhaps TRBD1 (5 bases). Germline assignment: CDR1 LNHDA and CDR2 SQIVND (reference sequence). Deletions cut 9 bases from V and 2 bases from J, with 12 bases between. This CDR3 is built from 13 residues.

V gene TRBV28 combines with J gene TRBJ2-7, with D perhaps TRBD2 (5 bases). CDR3 length equals 13 residues. Trimming took off 3 bases at V and 5 bases at J, with 11 bases between the two ends. The V gene's germline CDR1 is MDHEN and CDR2 SYDVKM. CDR3 residues: CASSLIGSNEQYF. CDR3 in DNA: TGTGCCAGCAGTTTGATTGGGAGCAACGAGCAGTACTTC.

The rearrangement uses TRBV5-5 and TRBJ2-3, with 9 nucleotides matching TRBD1. V shed 0 bases and J 2 bases; nucleotides not matched to a gene: 7. The CDR3 loop spans 17 amino acids. The germline gives CDR1 SGHKS, CDR2 YYEKEE (reference sequence). Here the CDR3 reads CASSLAAGQGHTDTQYF. As DNA, the CDR3 is TGTGCCAGCAGCTTGGCCGCGGGACAGGGCCACACAGATACGCAGTATTTT.

This chain joins TRBV27 and TRBJ1-1; possibly TRBD1 for D (5 bases). The CDR3 runs 16 residues. Trimming left V 0 bases short and J 0 bases short, with 11 bases between. Germline V CDR1 and CDR2: MNHEY, SMNVEV (reference sequence). CDR3 protein: CASSLSWGNMNTEAFF. The DNA for the CDR3 is TGTGCCAGCAGTTTATCGTGGGGGAACATGAACACTGAAGCTTTCTTT.

The gene calls are TRBV6-5 and TRBJ1-4; D gene ambiguous. V lost 2 bases, J lost 5 bases, and 9 bases lay in between. The CDR3 spans 14 residues. Germline CDR1 and CDR2: MNHEY and SVGAGI. CDR3 DNA sequence: TGTGCCAGCAGTTACCCCTTCGAGAATGAAAAACTGTTTTTT. Protein sequence: CASSYPFENEKLFF.

Points on this clone: Other DNA sequences within the sample encode an identical CDR3. This chain connects TRBV27 to TRBJ2-7, with D possibly matching TRBD1 (6 bases). Germline lookup yields CDR1 MNHEY and CDR2 SMNVEV (reference sequence). CDR3 length equals 14 residues. The V and J ends lost 5 bases and 0 bases respectively, with 11 bases between them. This CDR3 is CASSPQGSSYEQYF. In DNA, the CDR3 is TGTGCCAGCAGTCCACAGGGAAGCTCCTACGAGCAGTACTTC.

The genes are TRBV29-1 and TRBJ2-7, with 9 bases identical to TRBD1. Germline loops: CDR1 SQVTM, CDR2 ANQGSEA. This CDR3 comprises 13 residues. V shed 6 bases, J shed 6 bases, and the junction held 9 bases outside the gene matches. The CDR3 DNA reads as TGCAGCGTCGCCGAGGGACAGGGATTCGAGCAGTACTTC. Residues: CSVAEGQGFEQYF.

Of note for this clone: This sample includes further DNA sequences coding for the same CDR3. The V and J genes are TRBV27 and TRBJ2-5; 12 positions match TRBD1. The CDR3 sequence is 15 residues long. V lost 6 bases to trimming and J lost 3 bases; unmatched junction nucleotides: 5. Germline loops: CDR1 MNHEY, CDR2 SMNVEV (reference sequence). The CDR3 DNA follows: TGTGCCAGCAGCTTGGGACAGGGGGCAGAAGAGACCCAGTACTTC. It is translated as CASSLGQGAEETQYF.

This chain uses TRBV7-6 with TRBJ2-6; D is unresolved. In germline, CDR1 is SGHVS, CDR2 FNYEAQ. The CDR3 has 15 amino acids. Trimming removed 4 bases at V and 0 bases at J, with 7 bases between. The CDR3 nucleotides read TGTGCCAGCAGCTCCTGGAGCTCTGGGGCCAACGTCCTGACTTTC. This translates into CASSSWSSGANVLTF.

The rearrangement uses TRBV4-3 and TRBJ1-2; D is ambiguous. The CDR3 spans 16 residues. Per the germline V gene, CDR1 is LGHNA and CDR2 is YSLEER. Trimming shortened V by 3 bases and J by 4 bases, and 18 bases separated the two germline ends. The CDR3 coding sequence is TGCGCCAGCAGCCAGCGTCGAGAGGAGTCAGTCTATGGCTACACCTTC. This sequence encodes CASSQRREESVYGYTF.

The chain employs TRBV9 and TRBJ2-5; possibly TRBD2 for D (5 bases). The CDR3 runs 11 residues. CDR1 SGDLS and CDR2 YYNGEE come from the germline V gene. The V and J ends lost 4 bases and 5 bases respectively, with 6 bases between them. The CDR3 region is CASSRGETQYF. The CDR3 coding sequence is TGTGCCAGCAGCCGAGGGGAGACCCAGTACTTC.

This chain uses TRBV30 with TRBJ1-1; D not certain. The CDR3 sequence is 13 residues long. The V gene's germline CDR1 is GTSNPN and CDR2 SVGIG (reference sequence). Trimming shortened V by 8 bases and J by 2 bases, and 15 bases separated the two germline ends. The CDR3 protein is CARRDPPNTEAFF. In DNA, the CDR3 is TGTGCCCGAAGGGATCCCCCCAACACTGAAGCTTTCTTT.

The count of this clone is one. The rearrangement links TRBV29-1 to TRBJ2-2; D might be TRBD1 (5 bases). V was cut by 5 bases and J by 3 bases, with 10 bases left in between. In germline, CDR1 is SQVTM, CDR2 ANQGSEA. The CDR3 length is 13 residues. CDR3 DNA sequence: TGCAGCGTTCAGGGTACGGACACCGGGGAGCTGTTTTTT. This codes for CSVQGTDTGELFF.

V gene TRBV27 combines with J gene TRBJ1-3; weak D call: TRBD1 (6 bases). The CDR3 extends over 17 amino acids. Trimming stripped 2 bases from V and 2 bases from J, with 16 bases between. Germline CDR1 is MNHEY and CDR2 is SMNVEV (reference sequence). The CDR3: CASSLVPVGGPGNTIYF. CDR3 coding DNA: TGTGCCAGCAGTTTAGTCCCCGTCGGGGGCCCTGGAAACACCATATATTTT.

The V and J genes are TRBV7-4 and TRBJ2-2, with D hard to call. The V end was cut by 11 bases, the J end by 10 bases, with 8 bases between. CDR3 length: 9 amino acids. Germline values: CDR1 SGHVT, CDR2 SQSDAQ. CDR3 sequence: CAAGQELFF. Written as DNA, the CDR3 is TGTGCCGCCGGGCAGGAGCTGTTTTTT.

The chain is built from TRBV2 and TRBJ2-5; 8 bases fit TRBD2. The CDR3 length is 17 residues. Germline-derived CDR1 and CDR2 are SNHLY and FYNNEI. With V trimmed by 7 bases and J by 5 bases, 18 bases remained unmatched. The DNA of the CDR3 is TGTGCCAGCAACCCCCTCCCGGGGGGGACCGCCGGGGAGACCCAGTACTTC. Translating it yields CASNPLPGGTAGETQYF.

The V and J genes are TRBV7-9 and TRBJ1-1; D uncertain. CDR1 is SEHNR and CDR2 is FQNEAQ in the germline V gene (reference sequence). V shed 5 bases and J shed 3 bases, with 10 bases lying between them. The CDR3 extends over 13 amino acids. CDR3 sequence reads: CASSPRPDTEAFF. The CDR3 coding sequence is TGTGCCAGCAGCCCCAGACCCGACACTGAAGCTTTCTTT.